Listed here are 32 T cell receptor beta chains from one sample, sequenced in a study of blood T cells in healthy people across ages. With a J-beta primer mix and a sample-barcoded 5' primer, a second PCR ran roughly 7 to 11 cycles. TCRdb re-analysed the 5' RACE reads in MiXCR, keeping a single row per CDR3 protein. Of 1,500,000 or so distinct CDR3 sequences listed, approximately 59% are singletons. Source material: blood. The receptors come from a man younger than 30 in good health.

This clonotype has just a few counts. The chain combines TRBV6-5 with TRBJ2-7, with TRBD1 identical over 7 bases. CDR1 and CDR2 from the germline V gene are MNHEY and SVGAGI. Trimming at V came to 7 bases and at J to 4 bases, leaving 10 bases not matched to a gene. The CDR3 has 14 amino acids. This CDR3 reads CASTPDRMTYEQYF. The CDR3 bases are TGTGCCAGCACCCCGGACAGGATGACTTACGAGCAGTACTTC.

The chain employs TRBV20-1 and TRBJ2-3; D is unclear. Germline V CDR1 and CDR2: DFQATT, SNEGSKA (reference sequence). Trimming left V 4 bases short and J 2 bases short, with 19 bases between. The CDR3 has 16 amino acids. The CDR3 is CSATPEVVFYTDTQYF. DNA of the CDR3: TGCAGTGCTACGCCCGAGGTTGTATTTTACACAGATACGCAGTATTTT.

The rearrangement links TRBV7-2 to TRBJ2-1; D unclear. V lost 5 bases and J lost 3, with 11 bases in between. Germline V gene sequence: CDR1 SGHTA, CDR2 FQGNSA. This CDR3 has 14 residues. CDR3 DNA: TGTGCCAGCAGCCCCCGGGTGATCTACAATGAGCAGTTCTTC. This gives the protein CASSPRVIYNEQFF.

The chain uses TRBV2 and TRBJ1-2; TRBD1 matches 7 bases. V lost 6 bases to trimming and J lost 4 bases; unmatched junction nucleotides: 8. The germline gives CDR1 SNHLY, CDR2 FYNNEI. The CDR3 contains 14 residues. The CDR3 loop is CASRDPGQLYGYTF. Here the CDR3 DNA reads TGTGCCAGCAGAGATCCGGGACAGCTCTATGGCTACACCTTC.

The chain is built from TRBV30 and TRBJ2-1, with no clear D. The V end was cut by 3 bases, the J end by 4 bases, with 10 bases between. Germline values: CDR1 GTSNPN, CDR2 SVGIG (reference sequence). The CDR3 loop spans 13 amino acids. The CDR3 bases are TGTGCCTGGAGAGCGCGGATTTACAATGAGCAGTTCTTC. Its protein product is CAWRARIYNEQFF.

This sequence joins TRBV20-1 and TRBJ2-1; D unresolved. CDR1 is DFQATT and CDR2 is SNEGSKA in the germline V gene (reference sequence). V shed 8 bases and J shed 1 base, with 12 bases lying between them. The CDR3 is 13 amino acids. CDR3 sequence: CSSCQKSYNEQFF. In DNA, the CDR3 is TGCAGTTCTTGTCAAAAATCCTACAATGAGCAGTTCTTC.

This chain uses TRBV2 with TRBJ1-4, with 8 nucleotides matching TRBD1. The V gene end was trimmed by 5 bases and the J gene end by 1 base; junction bases not matched to a gene: 6. CDR1 SNHLY and CDR2 FYNNEI come from the germline V gene. CDR3 length: 16 residues. The CDR3 bases are TGTGCCAGCAGTTACAGGGGGTCTGTAACTAATGAAAAACTGTTTTTT. It yields the protein CASSYRGSVTNEKLFF.

The V gene is TRBV3-1, the J gene TRBJ2-7; 8 bases match TRBD1. From germline, CDR1 is LGHDT and CDR2 YNNKEL (reference sequence). CDR3 length: 12 residues. V dropped 3 bases and J dropped 10; count of bases not matched to a gene: 5. The CDR3 sequence is CASSQVTGDQYF. CDR3 bases: TGTGCCAGCAGCCAGGTGACAGGGGACCAGTACTTC.

This clonotype was detected only a few times. The rearrangement uses TRBV27 and TRBJ2-3; 11 positions match TRBD2. The V gene's germline CDR1 is MNHEY and CDR2 SMNVEV (reference sequence). J gave up 5 bases and V 4 bases, and 5 bases lay outside the gene matches. The CDR3 has 15 amino acids. CDR3 sequence: CASSSLAGGGDTQYF. CDR3 nucleotides: TGTGCCAGCAGTTCTCTAGCGGGGGGCGGAGATACGCAGTATTTT.

The chain has TRBV4-2 and TRBJ2-1, with D uncertain. Near its end, the DNA agrees better with TRBJ2-7, so the J call may be wrong. In germline, CDR1 is LGHNA, CDR2 YNFKEQ. This CDR3 is built from 16 residues. The CDR3 here is CASSQGMDQIYNEQYF. The CDR3 nucleotides read TGTGCCAGCAGCCAAGGAATGGACCAAATCTACAATGAGCAGTACTTC.

J is TRBJ1-2 and V is TRBV12-3 or TRBV12-4; D remains ambiguous. CDR3 length: 14 amino acids. V lost 4 bases and J lost 5, with 14 bases in between. The CDR3 reads CASSSSGVDYGYTF. CDR3 nucleotide sequence: TGTGCCAGCAGTTCTTCCGGTGTGGATTATGGCTACACCTTC.

The chain is built from TRBV4-3 and TRBJ1-4; no clear D gene. The CDR3 is 17 residues long. V dropped 1 base and J dropped 8 bases, with 20 bases sitting between them. Germline assignment: CDR1 LGHNA and CDR2 YSLEER. The CDR3 sequence: CASSQGGGGRSEEKLFF. CDR3 nucleotide sequence: TGCGCCAGCAGCCAAGGGGGAGGAGGCAGGAGTGAGGAAAAACTGTTTTTT.

This clonotype was seen only a few times. The chain recombines TRBV12-3 or TRBV12-4 with TRBJ2-1; no firm D call. With 5 bases removed from V and 8 bases from J, the gap between germline ends came to 10 bases. The CDR3 length is 12 residues. The chain's CDR3 is CASSTYIYEQFF. DNA of the CDR3: TGTGCCAGCAGTACTTACATCTATGAGCAGTTCTTC.

The rearrangement links TRBV7-9 to TRBJ2-6; tentative D call: TRBD2 (6 bases). The V gene lost 4 bases and the J gene lost 3 bases, with 13 bases spanning the gap. The CDR3 consists of 16 residues. CDR1 is SEHNR, CDR2 FQNEAQ, per germline (reference sequence). The DNA of the CDR3 is TGTGCCAGCAGCTCCATTGGGGGGTATGGGGCCAACGTCCTGACTTTC. Translated: CASSSIGGYGANVLTF.

This chain connects TRBV28 to TRBJ2-3, with 9 bases identical to TRBD1. The CDR3 loop spans 15 amino acids. V lost 4 bases and J lost 4; bases outside the gene matches: 6. The germline gives CDR1 MDHEN, CDR2 SYDVKM. CDR3 region: CASSYTGGDADTQYF. The CDR3 bases are TGTGCCAGCAGTTACACAGGGGGCGACGCAGATACGCAGTATTTT.

The V call is TRBV6-2 or TRBV6-3, the J call TRBJ2-1; TRBD2 aligns across 9 bases. This CDR3 contains 14 residues. V shed 8 bases, J shed 3 bases, and the junction held 5 bases outside the gene matches. CDR1 is MNHEY and CDR2 is SVGEGT in the germline V gene. For the CDR3, the DNA is TGTGCCAGCTCGCGGGGGGGCCGCTACAATGAGCAGTTCTTC. Its translation is CASSRGGRYNEQFF.

This chain uses TRBV12-5 with TRBJ2-7; maybe TRBD1 (5 bases). This CDR3 is 12 amino acids long. Germline V gene sequence: CDR1 LGHNT, CDR2 FRNRAP. Trimming shortened V by 1 base and J by 4 bases, and 5 bases separated the two germline ends. This CDR3 is CASGLGQYEQYF. The CDR3, as DNA: TGTGCTAGTGGTTTGGGACAGTACGAGCAGTACTTC.

The chain uses TRBV29-1 and TRBJ2-3, with D possibly matching TRBD2 (6 bases). Per germline, CDR1 SQVTM and CDR2 ANQGSEA. With 7 bases removed from V and 9 bases from J, the gap between germline ends came to 14 bases. CDR3 length: 11 amino acids. CDR3 in amino acids: CSAEGRGTQYF. CDR3 nucleotide sequence: TGCAGCGCCGAAGGACGGGGGACGCAGTATTTT.

V and J are TRBV25-1 and TRBJ2-3; D possibly corresponds to TRBD1 (5 bases). The V end was cut by 1 base, the J end by 4 bases, with 15 bases between. The CDR3 consists of 16 residues. Germline V gives CDR1 MGHDK, CDR2 SYGVNS. CDR3 DNA sequence: TGTGCCAGCAGTGAATCCAGGGAACCCTTTGCAGATACGCAGTATTTT. Amino acid sequence: CASSESREPFADTQYF.

The table lists this clonotype with a count of one. This rearrangement joins TRBV7-2 to TRBJ1-5; a possible D gene is TRBD1 (5 bases). The V gene lost 1 base and the J gene lost 0 bases, with 13 bases spanning the gap. This CDR3 has 17 amino acids. Germline V gene sequence: CDR1 SGHTA, CDR2 FQGNSA. CDR3 amino acids: CASSLGTGTDSNQPQHF. The CDR3 DNA sequence: TGTGCCAGCAGCTTAGGGACCGGGACGGATAGCAATCAGCCCCAGCATTTT.

This clonotype has a handful of counts. The CDR3 sequence is CSALPGTGGVSSPLHF. CDR3 nucleotide sequence: TGCAGTGCTCTCCCCGGGACAGGGGGCGTAAGTTCACCCCTCCACTTT. The chain couples TRBV20-1 to TRBJ1-6; TRBD1 aligns across 12 bases. The CDR3 loop spans 16 amino acids. Looked up from germline, CDR1 is DFQATT and CDR2 is SNEGSKA (reference sequence). V lost 5 bases to trimming and J lost 9 bases; unmatched junction nucleotides: 11.

V gene TRBV6-1 combines with J gene TRBJ2-7; 9 positions match TRBD2. The V segment lost 2 bases and the J segment 7 bases; nucleotides outside the gene matches: 9. Germline V gene lookup returns CDR1 MNHNS and CDR2 SASEGT. This CDR3 spans 15 amino acids. The CDR3 bases are TGTGCCAGCAGTGAAAATGCGGGAGGGAGACGGGAGCAGTACTTC. Its translation: CASSENAGGRREQYF.

This clonotype was seen only a few times. The CDR3 loop is CASSLGRGEGNQPQHF. The CDR3 coding sequence is TGTGCCAGCAGCTTAGGGCGCGGGGAGGGGAATCAGCCCCAGCATTTT. The chain carries TRBV7-6 and TRBJ1-5, with D possibly TRBD1 on 5 matching bases. This CDR3 is built from 16 residues. Trimming removed 1 base from V and 4 bases from J, with 14 bases in between. Germline V gives CDR1 SGHVS, CDR2 FNYEAQ.

This clonotype is a singleton in its sample. This chain connects TRBV12-3 or TRBV12-4 to TRBJ1-1, with D perhaps TRBD1 (5 bases). Trimming shortened V by 6 bases and J by 6 bases, and 11 bases separated the two germline ends. The CDR3 consists of 12 residues. CDR3 sequence: CASRRRQSEAFF. The CDR3 DNA reads as TGTGCCAGCAGACGAAGACAGTCTGAAGCTTTCTTT.

J is TRBJ1-5 and V is TRBV12-3 or TRBV12-4; maybe TRBD1 (6 bases). The ends were cut back, 8 bases at V and 0 bases at J, with 8 bases in the middle. This CDR3 contains 13 residues. CDR3 residues: CASHRDSNQPQHF. In nucleotides, the CDR3 is TGTGCCAGCCACAGGGATAGCAATCAGCCCCAGCATTTT.

The chain couples TRBV9 to TRBJ2-2; D possibly uses TRBD1 or TRBD2 (5 bases each). This CDR3 is 16 amino acids long. CDR1 and CDR2 (germline): SGDLS, YYNGEE. The ends were cut back, 4 bases at V and 1 base at J, with 14 bases in the middle. In DNA, the CDR3 is TGTGCCAGCAGCCAAAATACAGGAGGGAACACCGGGGAGCTGTTTTTT. Protein product: CASSQNTGGNTGELFF. Supplemented by reference TRBV9 and TRBJ2-2, the full variable domain reads DSGVTQTPKHLITATGQRVTLRCSPRSGDLSVYWYQQSLDQGLQFLIQYYNGEERAKGNILERFSAQQFPDLHSELNLSSLELGDSALYFCASSQNTGGNTGELFFGEGSRLTVL.

This rearrangement joins TRBV29-1 to TRBJ2-7; 9 nucleotides align to TRBD2. V lost 4 bases, J lost 3 bases, and 10 bases stayed unmatched. CDR1 and CDR2 (germline): SQVTM, ANQGSEA. There are 15 residues in the CDR3. The CDR3 coding sequence is TGCAGCGTTGGCACGCGGGGAGCGGGGGGCTACGAGCAGTACTTC. It is translated as CSVGTRGAGGYEQYF.

This clonotype showed up just once. V usage is TRBV11-2 and J usage is TRBJ1-4; D unclear. V lost 1 base, J lost 10 bases, and 16 bases lay in between. The CDR3 spans 15 residues. Germline lookup yields CDR1 SGHAT and CDR2 FQNNGV. The CDR3 here is CASSLGFVSGGKLFF. The DNA of the CDR3 is TGTGCCAGCAGCTTAGGCTTTGTCTCAGGCGGAAAACTGTTTTTT.

Notes on this clonotype: At one end the junction does not follow the germline gene, possibly because of a read error. The chain couples TRBV12-3 or TRBV12-4 to TRBJ1-4; D is unresolved. CDR3 length: 12 residues. For the CDR3, the DNA is TGTGCCAGCAGGCAGGCTAATGGAAAACTGTTTTTT. Its translation is CASRQANGKLFF.

The rearrangement joins TRBV29-1 to TRBJ2-5; 11 bases fit TRBD2. Germline trimming cut 6 bases from V and 5 bases from J; bases unmatched to any gene: 14. In germline, CDR1 is SQVTM, CDR2 ANQGSEA. The CDR3 has 16 amino acids. The CDR3: CSVGKGSGRAGETQYF. CDR3 coding DNA: TGCAGCGTGGGAAAGGGTAGCGGGAGGGCCGGGGAGACCCAGTACTTC. The whole variable domain, filled in from reference TRBV29-1 and TRBJ2-5, reads SAVISQKPSRDICQRGTSLTIQCQVDSQVTMMFWYRQQPGQSLTLIATANQGSEATYESGFVIDKFPISRPNLTFSTLTVSNMSPEDSSIYLCSVGKGSGRAGETQYFGPGTRLLVL.

This sequence joins TRBV12-3 or TRBV12-4 and TRBJ1-1; the D gene is possibly TRBD1 (5 bases). Trimming removed 5 bases at V and 1 base at J, with 11 bases between. The CDR3 runs 14 residues. CDR3 residues: CASSPDRRNTEAFF. CDR3 coding DNA: TGTGCCAGCAGTCCCGACAGAAGGAACACTGAAGCTTTCTTT.

The chain recombines TRBV7-6 with TRBJ1-2; TRBD1 aligns across 7 bases. V trimming: 1 base; J trimming: 7 bases; junction bases outside the gene matches: 3. From germline, CDR1 is SGHVS and CDR2 FNYEAQ. This CDR3 has 13 amino acids. CDR3 amino acids: CASSLETGFGYTF. In DNA form, the CDR3 reads TGTGCCAGCAGCTTAGAGACAGGGTTTGGCTACACCTTC.